This T cell receptor beta chain was profiled in a study of CD8 T cells in ankylosing spondylitis. This clonotype was counted ten times or more. Its specificity is unknown. It was by quantitative 5'-RACE with molecular barcodes that TCR beta libraries were made. Each CDR3 protein gets one entry after TCRdb re-called the 5' RACE reads with MiXCR. The table shows around 32,000 distinct CDR3 sequences, with roughly 7.2% occurring only once. General observations from the study: Relatively scarce in peripheral blood, disease-linked clones were CD8+. A number of the motif variants had already been described in reactive arthritis synovial fluid and blood. A motif of 7 to 9 highly homologous TCR beta variants was seen as apparently characteristic of ankylosing spondylitis blood.

The sequencing input was blood, either unsorted or a sorted T cell fraction (not recorded which). The sequence derives from a male donor with ankylosing spondylitis or in good health (not recorded which).

CDR3 bases: TGCAGCGTTGATAGTTGGACACCTCCCTACGAGCAGTACTTC. This translates into CSVDSWTPPYEQYF. The chain is built from TRBV29-1 and TRBJ2-7, with D possibly being TRBD1 (5 bases). The CDR3 loop spans 14 amino acids. Germline CDR1 reads SQVTM; CDR2 reads ANQGSEA. Trimming pared 3 bases from V and 2 bases from J, leaving 14 bases between.